In its sample, the clone carrying this TCR beta chain was seen many times. TCRdb fed the RACE reads into MiXCR, producing one record per CDR3 protein. The sample has approximately 80,000 distinct CDR3 sequences, roughly 10% seen once. Time point of the sample: patch test 2, 6 weeks after DPC sensitization. The treatment was: therapeutic diphenylcyclopropenone sensitization with weekly scalp DPC. This sample was included in a study of human T cells and chemical hapten exposure. On the study more broadly: TCR yields differed between samples (mainly from small differences in pooled library volume).

V was clipped by 5 bases and J by 3 bases, with 18 bases between them. The length of the CDR3 is 15 residues. The germline CDR1 and CDR2 sequences are SGHKS and YYEKEE (reference sequence). Source: whole blood, taken in connection with sensitization to the hapten diphenylcyclopropenone (DPC). This rearrangement joins TRBV5-5 to TRBJ2-7; possibly TRBD1 for D (5 bases). The receptor's source is a woman in her twenties or thirties with alopecia areata. Some clones in this sample may be carry-over from other donors' samples. CDR3 nucleotide sequence: TGTGCCAGCAGAAGTGAGCAGGGTATTATCTACGAGCAGTACTTC. This translates into CASRSEQGIIYEQYF.